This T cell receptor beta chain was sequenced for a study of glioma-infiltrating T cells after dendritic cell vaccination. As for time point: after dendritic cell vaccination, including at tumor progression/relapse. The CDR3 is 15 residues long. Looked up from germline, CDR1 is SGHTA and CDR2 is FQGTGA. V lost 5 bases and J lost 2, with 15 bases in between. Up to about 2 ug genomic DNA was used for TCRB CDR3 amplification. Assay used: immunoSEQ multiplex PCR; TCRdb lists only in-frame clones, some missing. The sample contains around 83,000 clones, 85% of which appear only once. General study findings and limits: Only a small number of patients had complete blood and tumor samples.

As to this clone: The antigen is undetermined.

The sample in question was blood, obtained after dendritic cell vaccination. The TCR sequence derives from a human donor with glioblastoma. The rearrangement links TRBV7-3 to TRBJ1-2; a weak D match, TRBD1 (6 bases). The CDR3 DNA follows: TGTGCCAGCAGCCTGTCAGGGGTAGGCAACTATGGCTACACCTTC. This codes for CASSLSGVGNYGYTF.